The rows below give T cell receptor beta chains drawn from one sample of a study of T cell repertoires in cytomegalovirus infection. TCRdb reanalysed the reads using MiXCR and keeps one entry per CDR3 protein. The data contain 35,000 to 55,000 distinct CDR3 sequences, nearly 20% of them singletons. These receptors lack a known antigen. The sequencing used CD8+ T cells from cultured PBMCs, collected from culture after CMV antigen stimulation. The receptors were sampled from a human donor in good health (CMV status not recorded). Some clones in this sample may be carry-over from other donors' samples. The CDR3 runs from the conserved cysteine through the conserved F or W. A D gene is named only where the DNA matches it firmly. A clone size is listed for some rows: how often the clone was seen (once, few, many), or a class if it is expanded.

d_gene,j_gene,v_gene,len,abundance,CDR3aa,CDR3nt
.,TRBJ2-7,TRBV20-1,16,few,CSARDPTTQGPIEQYF,TGCAGTGCTAGAGATCCGACGACACAAGGGCCAATCGAGCAGTACTTC
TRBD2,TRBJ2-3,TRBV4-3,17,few,CASSQDGLAGVTDTQYF,TGCGCCAGCAGCCAAGATGGCCTAGCGGGGGTCACAGATACGCAGTATTTT
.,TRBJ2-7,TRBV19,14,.,CASSMLARPYEQYF,TGTGCCAGTAGTATGCTAGCGAGACCCTACGAGCAGTACTTC
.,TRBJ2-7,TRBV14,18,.,CASSPSGGGRHGSYEQYF,TGTGCCAGCAGCCCATCCGGTGGGGGCCGCCACGGGTCCTACGAGCAGTACTTC
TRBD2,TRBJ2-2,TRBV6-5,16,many,CASSYGAGVGTGELFF,TGTGCCAGCAGTTATGGGGCGGGAGTGGGCACCGGGGAGCTGTTTTTT
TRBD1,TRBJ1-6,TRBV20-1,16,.,CSARVPSGGPNSPLHF,TGCAGTGCTAGGGTGCCCTCAGGGGGTCCTAATTCACCCCTCCACTTT
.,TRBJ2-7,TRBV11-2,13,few,CASSFLVDYEQYF,TGTGCCAGCAGCTTCCTCGTCGACTACGAGCAGTACTTC
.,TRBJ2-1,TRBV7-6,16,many,CASSLVEWPSYNEQFF,TGTGCCAGCAGCTTAGTGGAATGGCCCTCCTACAATGAGCAGTTCTTC
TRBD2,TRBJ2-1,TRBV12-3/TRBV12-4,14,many,CATGREWSYNEQFF,TGTGCCACTGGGAGGGAGTGGTCCTACAATGAGCAGTTCTTC
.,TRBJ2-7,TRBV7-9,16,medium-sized,CASSLAPGEGPYEQYF,TGTGCCAGCAGCTTAGCCCCGGGTGAGGGACCATACGAGCAGTACTTC
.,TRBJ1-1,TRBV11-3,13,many,CASSSHGDTEAFF,TGTGCCAGCAGCTCTCACGGGGACACTGAAGCTTTCTTT
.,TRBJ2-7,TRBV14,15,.,CASSRSRDIYYEQYF,TGTGCCAGCAGCCGCAGCCGGGACATATACTACGAGCAGTACTTC
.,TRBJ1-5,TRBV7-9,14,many,CASSETYGDQPQHF,TGTGCCAGCAGCGAGACCTATGGGGATCAGCCCCAGCATTTT
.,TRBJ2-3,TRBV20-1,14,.,CSARDTGRGDTQYF,TGCAGTGCTAGAGATACCGGGCGAGGAGATACGCAGTATTTT
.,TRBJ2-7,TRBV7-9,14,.,CASSLDTGVHEQYF,TGTGCCAGCAGCTTAGATACCGGGGTCCACGAGCAGTACTTC
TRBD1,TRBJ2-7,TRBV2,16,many,CASRTGTGTNSYEQYF,TGTGCCAGCAGAACCGGGACAGGGACGAACAGCTACGAGCAGTACTTC
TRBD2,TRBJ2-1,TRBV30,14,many,CAWSSTSSNNEQFF,TGTGCCTGGAGTTCGACTAGCAGCAACAATGAGCAGTTCTTC
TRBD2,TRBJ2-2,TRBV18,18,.,CASSLSGLAEVYTGELFF,TGTGCCAGCTCACTGTCGGGACTAGCGGAAGTTTACACCGGGGAGCTGTTTTTT
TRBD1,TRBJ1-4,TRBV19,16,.,CASSTRAQGAVEKLFF,TGTGCCAGTAGCACCAGGGCACAGGGGGCTGTTGAAAAACTGTTTTTT
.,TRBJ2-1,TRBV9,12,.,CASSVGYNEQFF,TGTGCCAGCAGCGTAGGCTACAATGAGCAGTTCTTC
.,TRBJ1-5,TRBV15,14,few,CATSREGGFQPQHF,TGTGCCACCAGCAGAGAGGGGGGCTTCCAGCCCCAGCATTTT
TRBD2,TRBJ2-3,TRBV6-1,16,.,CASSGVAGGFTDTQYF,TGTGCCAGCAGTGGGGTGGCGGGAGGGTTCACAGATACGCAGTATTTT
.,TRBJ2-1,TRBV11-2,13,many,CASSLGSWDEQFF,TGTGCCAGCAGCTTAGGTAGCTGGGATGAGCAGTTCTTC
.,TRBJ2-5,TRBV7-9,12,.,CASKGAQETQYF,TGTGCCAGCAAAGGGGCTCAAGAGACCCAGTACTTC